The next 9 T cell receptor beta chains were all read from a single sample in a study of T-cell reconstitution after alpha-beta-depleted transplantation in children. Unique molecular identifiers were incorporated during preparation of the TCRbeta library. One entry per CDR3 protein, called by TCRdb with MiXCR from the PCR reads. Here the sample spans roughly 170,000 distinct CDR3 sequences, roughly 7.5% being singletons. This material consisted of PBMCs from the stem cell graft donor, taken from the stem cell graft. The receptors were sampled from a human donor who donated a stem cell graft to a child with Wiskott-Aldrich syndrome.

There are many counts of this clonotype. The V gene is TRBV5-8, the J gene TRBJ1-6, with D possibly matching TRBD1 (6 bases). This CDR3 has 14 residues. The germline V and J ends were trimmed by 4 bases and 5 bases, with 10 bases remaining between them. From germline, CDR1 is SGHTS and CDR2 YDEGEE. The CDR3 nucleotides are TGTGCCAGCAGCCCGACAGGCAATAATTCACCCCTCCACTTT. Translated, it gives CASSPTGNNSPLHF.

This clonotype was counted at least ten times. The CDR3 region is CASSSSTSGTDTQYF. For the CDR3, the DNA is TGTGCCAGCAGTTCCTCGACTAGTGGCACAGATACGCAGTATTTT. The chain recombines TRBV6-5 with TRBJ2-3, with D perhaps matching TRBD2 (6 bases). This CDR3 is 15 amino acids long. Deletions cut 4 bases from V and 1 base from J, with 12 bases between. CDR1 is MNHEY and CDR2 is SVGAGI in the germline V gene.

In this sample, this clonotype turned up many times. V is TRBV5-1 and J is TRBJ2-1; possible D gene TRBD1, 6 bases. The CDR3 totals 14 residues. Germline V gene sequence: CDR1 SGHRS, CDR2 YFSETQ. Trimming pared 0 bases from V and 7 bases from J, leaving 11 bases between. Written as DNA, the CDR3 is TGCGCCAGCAGCTTGGAGAACAGGGAAAATGAGCAGTTCTTC. It specifies CASSLENRENEQFF. Filled out from reference TRBV5-1 and TRBJ2-1, the complete variable domain reads KAGVTQTPRYLIKTRGQQVTLSCSPISGHRSVSWYQQTPGQGLQFLFEYFSETQRNKGNFPGRFSGRQFSNSRSEMNVSTLELGDSALYLCASSLENRENEQFFGPGTRLTVL.

This clonotype was seen repeatedly, ten times or more. The chain recombines TRBV7-9 with TRBJ1-1; tentative D call: TRBD1 (6 bases). From germline, CDR1 is SEHNR and CDR2 FQNEAQ (reference sequence). The length of the CDR3 is 16 residues. Deletions cut 5 bases from V and 4 bases from J, with 20 bases between. The CDR3 loop is CASSSEGGSGATEAFF. The CDR3 DNA follows: TGTGCCAGCAGCAGTGAGGGGGGCTCAGGGGCCACTGAAGCTTTCTTT.

Many counts were recorded for this clonotype. The J gene is TRBJ2-2, the V gene TRBV5-1; tentative D call: TRBD2 (5 bases). V lost 8 bases to trimming and J lost 6 bases, with 20 bases between them. The CDR3 consists of 15 residues. Germline V gives CDR1 SGHRS, CDR2 YFSETQ. The CDR3 coding sequence is TGCGCCAGTGAACTTAGGGCGGGCGCGGCCGGGGAGCTGTTTTTT. It codes for CASELRAGAAGELFF. The full variable domain, with the rest looked up from reference TRBV5-1 and TRBJ2-2, is KAGVTQTPRYLIKTRGQQVTLSCSPISGHRSVSWYQQTPGQGLQFLFEYFSETQRNKGNFPGRFSGRQFSNSRSEMNVSTLELGDSALYLCASELRAGAAGELFFGEGSRLTVL.

This clonotype has a count of ten or more. The V and J genes are TRBV12-3 or TRBV12-4 and TRBJ1-3; D call uncertain. V was shortened by 5 bases and J by 4 bases, with 15 bases between the two germline ends. The CDR3 has 15 residues. The CDR3 nucleotides are TGTGCCAGCAGTCGACGCAAGGCAGACGGAAACACCATATATTTT. This encodes CASSRRKADGNTIYF.

This clonotype was observed at least ten times. The chain combines TRBV29-1 with TRBJ2-7; no clear D. The CDR3 loop spans 14 amino acids. Germline-derived CDR1 and CDR2 are SQVTM and ANQGSEA. The V gene lost 8 bases and the J gene lost 2 bases, with 19 bases spanning the gap. DNA for the CDR3: TGCAGCCCACTCGTTTGGAGTTGGCCCTACGAGCAGTACTTC. Its protein product is CSPLVWSWPYEQYF.

This clonotype was picked up many times. The chain uses TRBV27 and TRBJ2-1, with 7 nucleotides matching TRBD2. This CDR3 is built from 14 residues. Germline CDR1 reads MNHEY; CDR2 reads SMNVEV (reference sequence). With V trimmed by 6 bases and J by 6 bases, 8 bases remained unmatched. The CDR3 spells CASRAGARGNEQFF. The CDR3 coding sequence is TGTGCCAGCAGGGCGGGAGCGAGAGGCAATGAGCAGTTCTTC.

The chain combines TRBV4-3 with TRBJ2-7; 8 bases match TRBD1. CDR3 length equals 15 residues. The germline V gene encodes CDR1 LGHNA and CDR2 YSLEER. J lost 2 bases, V lost 2 bases, and 5 bases had no gene match. In DNA, the CDR3 is TGCGCCAGCAGCCAACTTCAGGGGGCCACCTACGAGCAGTACTTC. Residues: CASSQLQGATYEQYF.